This TCR beta chain was recovered during a study of blood T cells in healthy people across ages. The study, taken as a whole, reports: The study found more naive CD4+ cells and higher diversity in long-lived than aged donors.

The V end was cut by 4 bases, the J end by 4 bases, with 19 bases between. CDR3 length: 16 amino acids. Comment on this clonotype: The antigen is undetermined.

A second roughly 6 to 12 cycle PCR used barcoded and J-beta primers. TCRdb reprocessed the 5' RACE reads via MiXCR and lists one record per CDR3 protein. The table lists approximately 1,700,000 distinct CDR3 sequences, approximately 39% of them singletons. The sample was blood. This chain uses TRBV12-3 or TRBV12-4 with TRBJ1-2, with no clear D. This TCR derives from a human donor in good health. The CDR3 DNA reads as TGTGCCAGCAGTTCCACCGCTCGACCGCCGGGCTATGGCTACACCTTC. Protein sequence: CASSSTARPPGYGYTF.